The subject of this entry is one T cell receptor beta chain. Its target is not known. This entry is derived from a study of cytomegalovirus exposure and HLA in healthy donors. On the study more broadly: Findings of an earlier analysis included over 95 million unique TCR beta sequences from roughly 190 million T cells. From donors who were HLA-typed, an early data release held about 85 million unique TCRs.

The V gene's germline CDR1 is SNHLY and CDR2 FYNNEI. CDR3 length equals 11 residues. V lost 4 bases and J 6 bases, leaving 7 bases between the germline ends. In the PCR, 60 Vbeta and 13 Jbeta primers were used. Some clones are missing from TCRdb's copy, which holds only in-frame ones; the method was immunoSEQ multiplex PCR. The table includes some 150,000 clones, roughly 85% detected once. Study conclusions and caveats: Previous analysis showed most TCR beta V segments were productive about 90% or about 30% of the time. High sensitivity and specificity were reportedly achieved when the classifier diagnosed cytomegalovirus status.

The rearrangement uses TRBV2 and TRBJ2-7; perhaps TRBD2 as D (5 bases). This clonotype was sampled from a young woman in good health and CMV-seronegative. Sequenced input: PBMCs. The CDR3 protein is CASSVGSEQYF. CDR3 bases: TGTGCCAGCAGTGTAGGGAGCGAGCAGTACTTC.